The clone carrying this T cell receptor beta chain was recorded a few times. Its specificity is unknown. This specimen belongs to a study of T cells in Graves' hyperthyroidism and ophthalmopathy. Germline CDR1 is MGHDK and CDR2 is SYGVNS. V shed 1 base, J shed 7 bases, and the junction held 10 bases outside the gene matches. The CDR3 is made up of 16 amino acids. Findings of the study overall: For ophthalmopathy, model prediction preceded onset by a median 6.5 months.

TCR beta CDR3 sequences were amplified from RNA transcripts. The study used the HTBI primer set for a first-round RT-PCR of the TCR CDR3. TCRdb fed the multiplex PCR reads into MiXCR, producing one record per CDR3 protein. The data show 300,000 to 400,000 distinct CDR3 sequences, roughly a fifth seen once. The chain uses TRBV25-1 and TRBJ2-7; 10 nucleotides line up with TRBD2. This sequence was found in a woman in her forties or fifties with Graves' hyperthyroidism. What was sequenced was blood. Here the CDR3 reads CASSESVSGGMREQYF. DNA for the CDR3: TGTGCCAGCAGTGAATCGGTTAGCGGGGGGATGCGGGAGCAGTACTTC.